This T cell receptor beta chain emerged from a study of blood T cell repertoires in COVID-19. For the study at large: COVID-19 samples from acute and convalescent phases originated in the United States, Italy and Spain. T cells, B-cell-depleted T cells, or PBMCs supplied cDNA or gDNA.

Donors were grouped by their self-reported clinical history. Trimming pared 0 bases from V and 4 bases from J, leaving 9 bases between. CDR1 MGHDK and CDR2 SYGVNS come from the germline V gene. The CDR3 consists of 14 residues. The authors' processing: Amplification of reference gene primers provided the estimated nucleated cell counts. Here immunoSEQ multiplex PCR was the method, and the copy in TCRdb shows in-frame clones only, minus some. V, J and clone size reflect that table, while D and trimming were determined from the DNA. This sample has under 250,000 clones, with more than 75% found just once.

The chain has TRBV25-1 and TRBJ2-5; D uncertain. Sequenced sample: PBMCs or T cells enriched from blood (not recorded which). This TCR was sampled from a man aged 25-45 years with acute COVID-19. The CDR3 DNA sequence: TGTGCCAGCAGTGAATATCTAGTTGCAGAGACCCAGTACTTC. Encoded protein: CASSEYLVAETQYF. Full variable domain (outside the CDR3, taken from reference TRBV25-1 and TRBJ2-5): EADIYQTPRYLVIGTGKKITLECSQTMGHDKMYWYQQDPGMELHLIHYSYGVNSTEKGDLSSESTVSRIRTEHFPLTLESARPSHTSQYLCASSEYLVAETQYFGPGTRLLVL.